Below are 30 T cell receptor beta chains sequenced from a single sample in a study of blood T cell repertoires in COVID-19. Clones were read by immunoSEQ multiplex PCR, and TCRdb kept only the in-frame ones, dropping some. The sample consists of a few hundred thousand clones, around 88% of them appearing once. Sequences were obtained from peripheral blood. These receptors all stem from a man younger than 45 with acute or convalescent COVID-19.

This chain joins TRBV24-1 and TRBJ2-1; 8 bases are a match to TRBD2. Germline V gene data show CDR1 as KGHDR and CDR2 as SFDVKD. The V and J ends lost 3 bases and 7 bases, in that order; junction bases with no gene match: 1. CDR3 length equals 13 residues. The CDR3, as DNA: TGTGCCACCAGTGATATAGCGGGAAATGAGCAGTTCTTC. Translated, it gives CATSDIAGNEQFF.

The gene calls are TRBV19 and TRBJ2-7, with a tentative D call TRBD1 (6 bases). Germline-derived CDR1 and CDR2 are LNHDA and SQIVND (reference sequence). CDR3 length equals 12 residues. V was trimmed by 6 bases and J by 4 bases, leaving 10 bases between them. The CDR3 protein is CASSDRRYEQYF. The DNA of the CDR3 is TGTGCCAGTAGCGACAGGAGATACGAGCAGTACTTC.

This chain uses TRBV28 with TRBJ1-4; tentatively, D is TRBD1 (5 bases). The CDR3 is 15 amino acids. Trimming shortened V by 6 bases and J by 5 bases, and 16 bases separated the two germline ends. From germline, CDR1 is MDHEN and CDR2 SYDVKM. The DNA for the CDR3 is TGTGCCAGCAGGGTTATCAGGGCAAAGAATGAAAAACTGTTTTTT. Amino acid sequence: CASRVIRAKNEKLFF. Combining the CDR3 with reference TRBV28 and TRBJ1-4 gives the whole variable domain DVKVTQSSRYLVKRTGEKVFLECVQDMDHENMFWYRQDPGLGLRLIYFSYDVKMKEKGDIPEGYSVSREKKERFSLILESASTNQTSMYLCASRVIRAKNEKLFFGSGTQLSVL.

The J gene is TRBJ2-3, the V gene TRBV7-3, with no clear D. The CDR3 is made up of 13 amino acids. Germline CDR1 and CDR2: SGHTA and FQGTGA. The V end was cut by 4 bases, the J end by 6 bases, with 11 bases between. The CDR3 region has the DNA TGTGCCAGCAGCTCCTACGTACTCGATACGCAGTATTTT. It codes for CASSSYVLDTQYF.

This clone appeared a single time. V is TRBV7-8 and J is TRBJ2-3; maybe TRBD1 (5 bases). CDR1 SGHVS and CDR2 FQNEAQ come from the germline V gene. This CDR3 has 15 amino acids. V was clipped by 2 bases and J by 3 bases, with 12 bases between them. This CDR3 reads CASSLYPTATDTQYF. The CDR3 bases are TGTGCCAGCAGCTTATACCCGACAGCGACAGATACGCAGTATTTT.

This rearrangement joins TRBV6-1 to TRBJ2-4; 11 nucleotides align to TRBD2. This CDR3 is built from 20 residues. Germline CDR1 and CDR2: MNHNS and SASEGT. V lost 2 bases to trimming and J lost 2 bases; unmatched junction nucleotides: 14. In DNA, the CDR3 is TGTGCCAGCAGTGAATTCGGGGTAGCGGGGGGGCCATCTCCCAAAAACATTCAGTACTTC. Its protein product is CASSEFGVAGGPSPKNIQYF.

The chain carries TRBV5-1 and TRBJ2-3, with TRBD2 identical over 7 bases. The CDR3 extends over 15 amino acids. Losses at the gene ends were 6 bases for V and 2 bases for J; bases not matched to a gene: 9. Per the germline V gene, CDR1 is SGHRS and CDR2 is YFSETQ. In nucleotides, the CDR3 is TGCGCCAGCACTCTCCGGCGGGGGACCACAGATACGCAGTATTTT. Translation gives CASTLRRGTTDTQYF.

The rearrangement links TRBV3-1 (or the pseudogene TRBV3-2) to TRBJ2-1; 12 bases are a match to TRBD2. The CDR3 has 15 amino acids. Trimming cost V 4 bases and J 7 bases; bases outside gene matches: 5. The germline V gene encodes CDR1 LGHDT and CDR2 YNNKEL (reference sequence). The CDR3 reads CASSPGLAGRNEQFF. CDR3 DNA: TGTGCCAGCAGCCCCGGACTAGCGGGGAGGAATGAGCAGTTCTTC.

The V and J genes are TRBV5-5 and TRBJ1-1; D remains unclear. CDR1 and CDR2 (germline): SGHKS, YYEKEE (reference sequence). CDR3 length: 14 amino acids. V dropped 0 bases and J dropped 0 bases, with 6 bases sitting between them. The CDR3 region is CASSLATVNTEAFF. CDR3 sequence (DNA): TGTGCCAGCAGCTTGGCTACAGTGAACACTGAAGCTTTCTTT.

The chain couples TRBV3-1 (or the pseudogene TRBV3-2) to TRBJ2-1; 7 bases match TRBD2. The CDR3 has 18 amino acids. V dropped 1 base and J dropped 5; count of bases not matched to a gene: 14. Germline values: CDR1 LGHDT, CDR2 YNNKEL (reference sequence). The CDR3 region has the DNA TGTGCCAGCAGCCAAGCCCCCCGACTAGCCGTAAATAACAATGAGCAGTTCTTC. The encoded protein is CASSQAPRLAVNNNEQFF.

The chain carries TRBV5-4 and TRBJ2-5, with a tentative D call TRBD1 (5 bases). The V end lost 4 bases, the J end lost 5 bases, and 15 bases lay between the germline ends. CDR1 is SGHNT and CDR2 is YYREEE in the germline V gene (reference sequence). The CDR3 is 14 residues long. This CDR3 reads CASSGKGVRETQYF. DNA for the CDR3: TGTGCCAGCAGCGGAAAAGGGGTCAGGGAGACCCAGTACTTC.

This clone was found a few times. The rearrangement links TRBV6-4 to TRBJ1-5; D is ambiguous. This CDR3 spans 13 amino acids. The V end lost 3 bases, the J end lost 9 bases, and 12 bases lay between the germline ends. CDR1 and CDR2 from the germline V gene are MRHNA and SNTAGT. The CDR3 DNA is TGTGCCAGCAGTGAAGCTGGAGGTGGGCCCCAGCATTTT. Residues: CASSEAGGGPQHF.

Points on this clone: The same CDR3 is also encoded by other DNA sequences in this sample. This rearrangement joins TRBV19 to TRBJ1-5; the match to TRBD1 covers 7 bases. J was trimmed by 4 bases and V by 5 bases; bases with no gene match: 2. Germline loops: CDR1 LNHDA, CDR2 SQIVND (reference sequence). This CDR3 has 13 amino acids. CDR3 sequence reads: CASSDRVNQPQHF. The CDR3 DNA follows: TGTGCCAGTAGTGACAGGGTAAATCAGCCCCAGCATTTT.

The chain recombines TRBV27 with TRBJ2-4; 7 bases fit TRBD1. Germline CDR1 reads MNHEY; CDR2 reads SMNVEV (reference sequence). Trimming cost V 5 bases and J 7 bases; bases outside gene matches: 5. CDR3 length equals 13 residues. The CDR3: CASSPGGPNIQYF. The CDR3 region has the DNA TGTGCCAGCAGTCCAGGGGGTCCCAACATTCAGTACTTC.

The rearrangement joins TRBV19 to TRBJ2-7, with 11 bases identical to TRBD2. Germline CDR1 is LNHDA and CDR2 is SQIVND (reference sequence). Unmatched junction bases numbered 16, after V lost 6 bases and J lost 6 bases. The CDR3 has 17 residues. The CDR3 coding sequence is TGTGCCAGTAGCAAGGGACTTAATAGCGGGAGGGCCCTCGAGCAGTACTTC. Its protein is CASSKGLNSGRALEQYF.

The chain couples TRBV28 to TRBJ1-6, with D possibly being TRBD1 (6 bases). Germline CDR1 MDHEN, CDR2 SYDVKM. V gave up 6 bases and J gave up 7 bases, with 10 bases separating them. The CDR3 sequence is 13 residues long. CDR3 sequence: CASRLTGNSPLHF. The DNA for the CDR3 is TGTGCCAGCAGGCTAACAGGGAATTCACCCCTCCACTTT.

J is TRBJ2-2 and V is TRBV5-1; 7 bases align to TRBD2. Germline V lookup: CDR1 SGHRS, CDR2 YFSETQ. The CDR3 totals 16 residues. With 9 bases clipped from V and 8 bases from J, the junction kept 19 bases outside the gene matches. The CDR3 here is CAILLYGGGPSGELFF. The CDR3 bases are TGCGCCATTCTTCTTTACGGGGGAGGGCCCTCGGGGGAGCTGTTTTTT.

Here the CDR3 reads CASRPGPTKGEKLFF. The CDR3 DNA sequence: TGTGCCAGCAGGCCAGGGCCTACGAAGGGTGAAAAACTGTTTTTT. This chain connects TRBV27 to TRBJ1-4, with D possibly being TRBD1 (5 bases). The CDR3 loop spans 15 amino acids. Germline CDR1 reads MNHEY; CDR2 reads SMNVEV (reference sequence). The ends were cut back, 6 bases at V and 7 bases at J, with 18 bases in the middle.

The chain employs TRBV27 and TRBJ1-2; D is perhaps TRBD1 (5 bases). Trimming shortened V by 8 bases and J by 4 bases, and 17 bases separated the two germline ends. In germline, CDR1 is MNHEY, CDR2 SMNVEV (reference sequence). The CDR3 contains 14 residues. The CDR3 bases are TGTGCCAGCGGGGCTCGGCGCTATGGCTATGGCTACACCTTC. Amino acid sequence: CASGARRYGYGYTF.

The rearrangement links TRBV7-3 to TRBJ2-7; the D gene is possibly TRBD2 (6 bases). Trimming stripped 2 bases from V and 6 bases from J, with 32 bases between. The germline gives CDR1 SGHTA, CDR2 FQGTGA. CDR3 size: 20 residues. The CDR3 sequence: CASSLSRSFLGGAHVSEQYF. The CDR3, as DNA: TGTGCCAGCAGCTTATCTCGTAGCTTCCTGGGCGGGGCCCATGTTAGCGAGCAGTACTTC.

CDR3 in amino acids: CASSNGQPGAEAFF. The CDR3 DNA follows: TGTGCCAGCAGTAATGGACAGCCAGGAGCTGAAGCTTTCTTT. The chain employs TRBV2 and TRBJ1-1; TRBD1 is a possible D gene (6 bases). The CDR3 runs to 14 residues. The germline gives CDR1 SNHLY, CDR2 FYNNEI. The V end lost 5 bases, the J end lost 6 bases, and 16 bases lay between the germline ends.

This clone turned up a few times. The chain joins TRBV19 to TRBJ1-5, with TRBD1 matching 10 bases. The CDR3 runs 16 residues. CDR1 LNHDA and CDR2 SQIVND come from the germline V gene (reference sequence). J was trimmed by 2 bases and V by 5 bases; bases with no gene match: 6. Here the CDR3 reads CASSPGTGVRNQPQHF. The DNA for the CDR3 is TGTGCCAGTAGTCCAGGGACAGGGGTCCGCAATCAGCCCCAGCATTTT.

The chain combines TRBV30 with TRBJ1-3; TRBD1 is a possible D gene (6 bases). Germline values: CDR1 GTSNPN, CDR2 SVGIG (reference sequence). CDR3 length equals 15 residues. The ends were cut back, 3 bases at V and 0 bases at J, with 12 bases in the middle. CDR3 sequence (DNA): TGTGCCTGGAGCGCTTGGACAGCCTCTGGAAACACCATATATTTT. Encoded protein: CAWSAWTASGNTIYF.

The CDR3 reads CSVGGGRGNQPQHF. In DNA form, the CDR3 reads TGCAGCGTTGGGGGGGGCAGGGGCAATCAGCCCCAGCATTTT. The chain combines TRBV29-1 with TRBJ1-5; D might be TRBD1 (6 bases). CDR1 is SQVTM and CDR2 is ANQGSEA in the germline V gene. The germline V and J ends were trimmed by 4 bases and 2 bases, with 12 bases remaining between them. This CDR3 contains 14 residues. Looking up the rest from reference TRBV29-1 and TRBJ1-5 gives the full variable domain: SAVISQKPSRDICQRGTSLTIQCQVDSQVTMMFWYRQQPGQSLTLIATANQGSEATYESGFVIDKFPISRPNLTFSTLTVSNMSPEDSSIYLCSVGGGRGNQPQHFGDGTRLSIL.

This chain joins TRBV3-1 (or the pseudogene TRBV3-2) and TRBJ1-1; tentative D call: TRBD1 (5 bases). The V gene lost 2 bases and the J gene lost 6 bases, with 13 bases spanning the gap. Germline-derived CDR1 and CDR2 are LGHDT and YNNKEL (reference sequence). This CDR3 has 14 amino acids. The CDR3 protein is CASSQTAGYPEAFF. The CDR3 DNA reads as TGTGCCAGCAGCCAAACGGCAGGGTACCCTGAAGCTTTCTTT.

The CDR3 reads CASSYRKGRGEKLFF. The CDR3 DNA reads as TGTGCCAGCAGTTACCGTAAGGGGCGAGGTGAAAAACTGTTTTTT. V usage is TRBV6-7 and J usage is TRBJ1-4; tentative D call: TRBD1 (5 bases). TRBV6-7 is known as an ORF, though its function is uncertain. The CDR3 totals 15 residues. Trimming left V 2 bases short and J 7 bases short, with 14 bases between.

The chain recombines TRBV11-2 with TRBJ1-1; a possible D gene is TRBD1 (5 bases). Germline V gene sequence: CDR1 SGHAT, CDR2 FQNNGV. Trimming pared 5 bases from V and 0 bases from J, leaving 16 bases between. This CDR3 comprises 16 residues. The CDR3 DNA reads TGTGCCAGCAGCCCTGGCCTGGGGCAGCTGAACACTGAAGCTTTCTTT. This sequence encodes CASSPGLGQLNTEAFF.

The rearrangement joins TRBV6-5 to TRBJ2-3; TRBD1 might be the D (6 bases). V was clipped by 5 bases and J by 6 bases, with 9 bases between them. Germline V CDR1 and CDR2: MNHEY, SVGAGI. There are 12 residues in the CDR3. The CDR3 DNA reads TGTGCCAGCAGTCTCAGGGGTGATACGCAGTATTTT. This codes for CASSLRGDTQYF.

The rearrangement links TRBV9 to TRBJ1-4; no firm D call. Per germline, CDR1 SGDLS and CDR2 YYNGEE. V was clipped by 0 bases and J by 7 bases, with 13 bases between them. This CDR3 has 15 residues. The CDR3 loop is CASSVGGSRGEKLFF. The CDR3 DNA sequence: TGTGCCAGCAGCGTAGGCGGTAGTAGAGGTGAAAAACTGTTTTTT. Together with reference TRBV9 and TRBJ1-4, the CDR3 gives the full variable domain: DSGVTQTPKHLITATGQRVTLRCSPRSGDLSVYWYQQSLDQGLQFLIQYYNGEERAKGNILERFSAQQFPDLHSELNLSSLELGDSALYFCASSVGGSRGEKLFFGSGTQLSVL.

Only one count was recorded for this clone. The chain couples TRBV28 to TRBJ1-2; tentative D call: TRBD1 (5 bases). Looked up from germline, CDR1 is MDHEN and CDR2 is SYDVKM. This CDR3 comprises 13 residues. Trimming removed 5 bases from V and 4 bases from J, with 11 bases in between. In DNA, the CDR3 is TGTGCCAGCAGTCTACCGACAGTCTATGGCTACACCTTC. Amino acid sequence: CASSLPTVYGYTF.